Below are 7 T cell receptor beta chains sequenced from a single sample in a study of early T cells in non-severe SARS-CoV-2 infection. TCRdb redid the calling of the 5' RACE reads with MiXCR, one entry per CDR3 protein. This sample yields 60,000 to 75,000 distinct CDR3 sequences, of which 9% to 10% are seen a single time; 15% belongs to the top ten. The sequences come from whole blood, collected at baseline. The receptors come from an adult who was a healthcare worker with PCR-confirmed SARS-CoV-2 infection or an uninfected control (not recorded which).

The J gene is TRBJ1-5, the V gene TRBV12-3 or TRBV12-4, with TRBD1 identical over 8 bases. The CDR3 spans 14 residues. V shed 7 bases and J 6 bases; nucleotides not matched to a gene: 8. The CDR3 coding sequence is TGTGCCAGCACCAATGGACAGGGCGGTCAGCCCCAGCATTTT. Translated, it gives CASTNGQGGQPQHF.

This chain connects TRBV4-1 to TRBJ2-1, with TRBD2 matching over 11 bases. The CDR3 loop spans 17 amino acids. Germline assignment: CDR1 MGHRA and CDR2 YSYEKL. The J segment lost 6 bases and the V segment lost 0 bases, leaving 7 bases of the junction unmatched. This chain's CDR3 is CASSQDIAGGTRNEQFF. CDR3 sequence (DNA): TGCGCCAGCAGCCAAGATATAGCGGGAGGGACGCGCAATGAGCAGTTCTTC.

This clonotype appeared many times. This chain connects TRBV3-1 to TRBJ1-2; D call uncertain. The V and J ends lost 2 bases and 6 bases respectively, with 16 bases between them. Germline V gene lookup returns CDR1 LGHDT and CDR2 YNNKEL (reference sequence). This CDR3 region has 15 residues. The CDR3 loop reads CASSQPGWGIDGYTF. CDR3 in DNA: TGTGCCAGCAGCCAACCAGGATGGGGAATCGATGGCTACACCTTC. Together with reference TRBV3-1 and TRBJ1-2, the CDR3 gives the full variable domain: DTAVSQTPKYLVTQMGNDKSIKCEQNLGHDTMYWYKQDSKKFLKIMFSYNNKELIINETVPNRFSPKSPDKAHLNLHINSLELGDSAVYFCASSQPGWGIDGYTFGSGTRLTVV.

The gene calls are TRBV7-2 and TRBJ2-5, with 12 bases aligning to TRBD2. Losses at the gene ends were 5 bases for V and 4 bases for J; bases not matched to a gene: 8. CDR1 is SGHTA, CDR2 FQGNSA, per germline. This CDR3 region has 16 residues. DNA of the CDR3: TGTGCCAGCAGCCAAGGACTAGCGGGATCCAGAGAGACCCAGTACTTC. It translates to CASSQGLAGSRETQYF.

This chain links TRBV28 with TRBJ1-2; perhaps TRBD1 as D (5 bases). Germline V gene data show CDR1 as MDHEN and CDR2 as SYDVKM. Trimming left V 6 bases short and J 5 bases short, with 13 bases between. This CDR3 region has 13 residues. CDR3 DNA: TGTGCCAGCAGATACGAATCAGGGTATGGCTACACCTTC. Translation: CASRYESGYGYTF.

This clonotype showed up many times. CDR3 amino acids: CASSLRGGPYNEQFF. CDR3 bases: TGTGCCAGCAGCTTACGAGGCGGCCCTTACAATGAGCAGTTCTTC. The chain has TRBV7-9 and TRBJ2-1, with D uncertain. Germline CDR1 reads SEHNR; CDR2 reads FQNEAQ (reference sequence). V lost 2 bases and J 4 bases, leaving 12 bases between the germline ends. The CDR3 spans 15 residues.

This clonotype was detected ten times or more. The chain carries TRBV6-6 and TRBJ1-1; unclear D gene. The V end lost 2 bases, the J end lost 6 bases, and 7 bases lay between the germline ends. CDR1 MNHNY and CDR2 SVGAGI come from the germline V gene (reference sequence). The CDR3 covers 12 residues. For the CDR3, the DNA is TGTGCCAGCAGTTACGTTAATTCTGAAGCTTTCTTT. Translation: CASSYVNSEAFF.